This TCR beta chain was captured by sequencing in a study of response to subunit inactivated influenza vaccine. Whole-study results and caveats: Authors suggested that a seasonal influenza vaccination recruits few new T cells each time.

This clonotype showed up just a few times. Its antigen is not identified. The CDR3 has 12 amino acids. CDR1 is ENHRY and CDR2 is SYGVKD in the germline V gene. After removal of 9 bases from V and 3 bases from J, the junction contained 4 bases not matched to a gene. TCRdb passed the RT-PCR reads through MiXCR, listing each CDR3 protein once. Seen here are about 520,000 distinct CDR3 sequences, roughly 11% observed once, and the top ten hold around 12%. The sample here was PBMCs from blood, taken about 40 days after vaccination. The clonotype comes from a man aged 50-60 years who received an inactivated influenza vaccine. V usage is TRBV10-3 and J usage is TRBJ1-1, with 7 bases identical to TRBD1. Here the CDR3 reads CAMRGLDTEAFF. DNA of the CDR3: TGTGCCATGAGGGGGCTTGACACTGAAGCTTTCTTT.